This is a list of T cell receptor beta chains from one sample in a study of neurological immune-mediated disorders. TCRdb ran MiXCR on the 5' RACE reads and lists one entry per CDR3 protein. The sample includes tens of thousands of distinct CDR3 sequences, roughly an eighth of them seen just once. The sequenced sample consisted of PBMCs. Every receptor here comes from a woman in her sixties in good health. CDR3s include the opening cysteine and the closing phenylalanine or tryptophan.

len	v_gene	CDR3aa
16	TRBV15	CATSREDRPLYNEQFF
12	TRBV12-3/TRBV12-4	CASSLANQPQHF
15	TRBV20-1	CSARVRGTAGSPLHF
14	TRBV7-2	CASSLGRAQETQYF
13	TRBV20-1	CSKKRDPTDTQYF
20	TRBV6-6	CASSYPGTGSHPSSYNEQFF
14	TRBV6-7	CASSSRDTPYGYTF
13	TRBV7-6	CASSLMMASEAFF
12	TRBV12-3/TRBV12-4	CASSSVDRIQYF
19	TRBV5-1	CASSLAGVVRGASTDTQYF
12	TRBV10-3	CATTGGTDTQYF
14	TRBV20-1	CSARDGTGTYEQYF
17	TRBV28	CASSSPQSGGRNTEAFF
15	TRBV9	CASSANDGSTDTQYF
12	TRBV7-6	CASALEQETQYF
17	TRBV6-5	CASSSEGQYDMNTEAFF
14	TRBV12-3/TRBV12-4	CASSFSVANYGYTF
16	TRBV5-6	CASSFYGLAGRNEQFF
13	TRBV20-1	CSAPQADNEKLFF
13	TRBV20-1	CSAMWGEERTQYF
16	TRBV5-1	CASRLGQTSGANVLTF
12	TRBV4-1	CASSPPGVEQYF
17	TRBV10-3	CAISDLPQGAYGETQYF
15	TRBV5-1	CASSLDRATFYGYTF
13	TRBV5-1	CASRGLMGTEAFF
15	TRBV5-5	CASSLILGAGETQYF
16	TRBV20-1	CSASPLAKGSYNEQFF
14	TRBV7-2	CASSLGRQDTEAFF
15	TRBV20-1	CSARDRLAGKNIQYF
13	TRBV5-1	CASSLGTSGELFF
14	TRBV5-1	CASSLARSSYEQYF
14	TRBV28	CASSPLLRATEAFF
13	TRBV5-1	CASSLVIRDTQYF
15	TRBV19	CASSQADDGAYEQYF
14	TRBV5-6	CASSSVGRTNEQYF
19	TRBV7-9	CASSFPVGSPYVANYGYTF
14	TRBV2	CASSEGGYTGELFF
14	TRBV7-2	CASSLIQFTDTQYF
19	TRBV27	CASSLTPPRGRGGTDTQYF
14	TRBV29-1	CSVDGSGSGNTIYF
15	TRBV7-2	CASSSQQGTVTEQYF
15	TRBV27	CASSLLAQRTDTQYF
15	TRBV7-2	CASSLESSGANVLTF
15	TRBV5-1	CASSFRAGQEETQYF
14	TRBV20-1	CSARLGSYQETQYF
14	TRBV6-2/TRBV6-3	CASSDRQVNYGYTF
15	TRBV7-2	CASSYWTAPLEKLFF
14	TRBV6-5	CASSYEWEDYEQYF
16	TRBV12-3/TRBV12-4	CASSSTGVGSNQPQHF
16	TRBV20-1	CSASGGTSGGYNEQFF
16	TRBV5-6	CASSLAGDLGSYEQYF
14	TRBV7-2	CASSPGLEVDTQYF
15	TRBV5-5	CASSLGGVLNQPQHF
19	TRBV5-5	CASSFLVLISGGAENEQFF
13	TRBV27	CATQKGQNTEAFF
15	TRBV5-1	CASSAQTGAVEEQYF
15	TRBV7-9	CTSSLGDSANTEAFF
13	TRBV7-9	CASRPRSGYEQYF